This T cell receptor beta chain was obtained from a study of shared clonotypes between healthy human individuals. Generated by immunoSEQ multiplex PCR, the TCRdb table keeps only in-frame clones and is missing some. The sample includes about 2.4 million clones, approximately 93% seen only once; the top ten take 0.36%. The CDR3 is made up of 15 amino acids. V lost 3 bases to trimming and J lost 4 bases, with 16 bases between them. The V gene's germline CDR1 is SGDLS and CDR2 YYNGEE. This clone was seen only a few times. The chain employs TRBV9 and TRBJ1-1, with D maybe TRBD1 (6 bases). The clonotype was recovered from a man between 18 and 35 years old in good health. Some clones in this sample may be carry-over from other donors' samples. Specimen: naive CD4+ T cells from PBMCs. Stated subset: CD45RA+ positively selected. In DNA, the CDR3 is TGTGCCAGCAGCGAGCCTCAGGGACACCCCACTGAAGCTTTCTTT. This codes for CASSEPQGHPTEAFF.